This section outlines one T cell receptor beta chain sequence together with its context. Its antigen is as yet unknown. One end of the junction varies from germline; a read error may be responsible. The sample is drawn from a study of T cells in localized non-small cell lung cancer. This CDR3 contains 15 residues. The germline V gene has CDR1 LNHDA and CDR2 SQIVND (reference sequence). The table came from immunoSEQ multiplex PCR; TCRdb's copy has only in-frame clones and leaves some out. Of about 11,000 clones in the sample, about 85% were seen once. Study-level findings and limits: Adjacent uninvolved lung had the highest clonality, suggesting focused antigen responses. Longer overall survival was linked to higher blood T cell density.

V is TRBV19 and J is TRBJ1-5, with 8 bases that match TRBD1. The receptor was isolated from a male donor at least 60 years old with stage I lung adenocarcinoma. The sample here was peripheral blood, taken before any cancer treatment. The CDR3 here is CASSIVQGARQPQHF. The DNA for the CDR3 is TGTGCCAGTAGCATAGTTCAGGGGGCAAGGCAGCCCCAGCATTTT.